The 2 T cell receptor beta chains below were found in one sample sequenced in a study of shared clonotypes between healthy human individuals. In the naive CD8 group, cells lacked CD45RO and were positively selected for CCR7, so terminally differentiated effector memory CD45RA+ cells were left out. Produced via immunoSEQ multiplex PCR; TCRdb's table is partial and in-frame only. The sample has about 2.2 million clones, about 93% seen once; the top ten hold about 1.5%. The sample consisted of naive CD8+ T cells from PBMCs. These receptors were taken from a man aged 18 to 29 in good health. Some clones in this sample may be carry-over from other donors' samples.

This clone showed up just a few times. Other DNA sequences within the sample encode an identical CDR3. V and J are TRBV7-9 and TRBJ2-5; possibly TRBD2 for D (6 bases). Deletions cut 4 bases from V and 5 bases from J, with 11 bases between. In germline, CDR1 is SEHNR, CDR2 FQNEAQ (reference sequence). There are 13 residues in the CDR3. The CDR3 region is CASSSTRLETQYF. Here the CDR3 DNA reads TGTGCCAGCAGCTCGACTAGGTTGGAGACCCAGTACTTC.

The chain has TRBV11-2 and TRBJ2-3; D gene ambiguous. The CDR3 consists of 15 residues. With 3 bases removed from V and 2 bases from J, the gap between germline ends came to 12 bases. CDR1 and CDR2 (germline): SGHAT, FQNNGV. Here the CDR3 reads CASSFTTILTDTQYF. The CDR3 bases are TGTGCCAGCAGCTTTACCACGATACTCACAGATACGCAGTATTTT.